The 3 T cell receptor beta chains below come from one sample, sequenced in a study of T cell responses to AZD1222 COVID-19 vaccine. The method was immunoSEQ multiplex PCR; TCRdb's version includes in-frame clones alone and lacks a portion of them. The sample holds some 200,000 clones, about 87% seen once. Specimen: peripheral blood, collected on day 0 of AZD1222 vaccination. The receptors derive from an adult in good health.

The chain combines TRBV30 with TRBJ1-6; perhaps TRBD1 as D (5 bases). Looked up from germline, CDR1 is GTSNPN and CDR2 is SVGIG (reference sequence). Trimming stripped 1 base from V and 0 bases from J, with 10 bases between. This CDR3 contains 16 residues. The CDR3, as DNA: TGTGCCTGGAGTGGGTCGGGGGGCTCCTATAATTCACCCCTCCACTTT. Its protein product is CAWSGSGGSYNSPLHF.

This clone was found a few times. CDR3 region: CASSGGTSGGETQYF. In DNA form, the CDR3 reads TGTGCCAGCAGCGGAGGGACCTCAGGGGGGGAGACCCAGTACTTC. The rearrangement links TRBV7-8 to TRBJ2-5, with D possibly being TRBD1 (7 bases). This CDR3 contains 15 residues. V lost 5 bases to trimming and J lost 5 bases, with 18 bases between them. CDR1 and CDR2 from the germline V gene are SGHVS and FQNEAQ.

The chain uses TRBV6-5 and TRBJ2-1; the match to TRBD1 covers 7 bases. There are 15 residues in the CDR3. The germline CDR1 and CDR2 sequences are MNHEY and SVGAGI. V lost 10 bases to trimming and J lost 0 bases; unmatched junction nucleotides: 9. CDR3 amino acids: CATRPGQFSYNEQFF. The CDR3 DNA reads TGTGCCACCCGACCGGGACAGTTCTCCTACAATGAGCAGTTCTTC.